One sample yielded the 7 T cell receptor beta chains listed below, sequenced in a study of blood T cell repertoires in COVID-19. Using immunoSEQ multiplex PCR, the repertoire was profiled, and TCRdb retains in-frame clones only, with some absent. There are around 82,000 clones in the sample; 75% to 90% occur only once, and 6.3% lies in the top ten. Sequencing input: peripheral blood. Source of these receptors: a man at least 80 years old with COVID-19, enrolled during active disease.

This chain uses TRBV6-2 or TRBV6-3 with TRBJ1-5, with 8 bases matching TRBD1. The CDR3 contains 15 residues. Germline CDR1 and CDR2: MNHEY and SVGEGT. V was pared by 0 bases and J by 6 bases, with 4 bases of the junction left unmatched. The DNA for the CDR3 is TGTGCCAGCAGTTACTCGCAACAGGGGGGTCAGCCCCAGCATTTT. It encodes CASSYSQQGGQPQHF.

The rearrangement joins TRBV15 to TRBJ1-6, with D possibly matching TRBD1 (6 bases). V was clipped by 0 bases and J by 12 bases, with 12 bases between them. This CDR3 is 14 amino acids long. CDR1 is LNHNV, CDR2 YYDKDF, per germline (reference sequence). Here the CDR3 DNA reads TGTGCCACCAGCAGAGACAGGGGTGGTAGACCCCTCCACTTT. It specifies CATSRDRGGRPLHF.

V gene TRBV21-1 combines with J gene TRBJ2-7; the table names TRBD1, a call not compared with the DNA. TRBV21-1 is tagged as a pseudogene. The CDR3 runs to 16 residues. DNA of the CDR3: TGTGCCAGCAGCAAAGTTTCGCAGGGTGGATACTACGAGCAGTACTTC. It encodes CASSKVSQGGYYEQYF.

This clone was seen a few times. The gene calls are TRBV11-2 and TRBJ1-1, with TRBD1 as a possible D gene (5 bases). V shed 5 bases and J shed 6 bases, with 16 bases lying between them. This CDR3 is 14 amino acids long. Germline CDR1 reads SGHAT; CDR2 reads FQNNGV. DNA of the CDR3: TGTGCCAGCAGCCCGCGCCGGGGGACTGCTGAAGCTTTCTTT. Its translation is CASSPRRGTAEAFF. The variable domain in full, with the rest retrieved from reference TRBV11-2 and TRBJ1-1, is EAGVAQSPRYKIIEKRQSVAFWCNPISGHATLYWYQQILGQGPKLLIQFQNNGVVDDSQLPKDRFSAERLKGVDSTLKIQPAKLEDSAVYLCASSPRRGTAEAFFGQGTRLTVV.

The chain has TRBV12-5 and TRBJ1-1, with unresolved D. Germline-derived CDR1 and CDR2 are LGHNT and FRNRAP. With 2 bases removed from V and 4 bases from J, the gap between germline ends came to 8 bases. This CDR3 has 13 amino acids. CDR3 loop: CASGLTGGTEAFF. The CDR3, as DNA: TGTGCTAGTGGTTTGACGGGTGGCACTGAAGCTTTCTTT.

V is TRBV18 and J is TRBJ1-2, with 11 bases identical to TRBD1. Germline V gene sequence: CDR1 KGHSH, CDR2 LQKENI. The CDR3 consists of 15 residues. Trimming took 6 bases from V and 7 from J; bases not matched to a gene: 10. The CDR3 protein is CASSPLGQGAVGYTF. In nucleotides, the CDR3 is TGTGCCAGCTCTCCCCTTGGACAGGGGGCGGTTGGCTACACCTTC. Full variable domain (missing parts from reference TRBV18 and TRBJ1-2): NAGVMQNPRHLVRRRGQEARLRCSPMKGHSHVYWYRQLPEEGLKFMVYLQKENIIDESGMPKERFSAEFPKEGPSILRIQQVVRGDSAAYFCASSPLGQGAVGYTFGSGTRLTVV.

The chain combines TRBV25-1 with TRBJ2-1, with D possibly being TRBD1 (6 bases). CDR1 and CDR2 (germline): MGHDK, SYGVNS. The CDR3 has 14 amino acids. V lost 7 bases, J lost 5 bases, and 15 bases lay in between. The CDR3 reads CASTTPQGDNEQFF. The CDR3 DNA is TGTGCCAGCACCACGCCACAGGGTGACAATGAGCAGTTCTTC. Full variable domain (rest looked up from reference TRBV25-1 and TRBJ2-1): EADIYQTPRYLVIGTGKKITLECSQTMGHDKMYWYQQDPGMELHLIHYSYGVNSTEKGDLSSESTVSRIRTEHFPLTLESARPSHTSQYLCASTTPQGDNEQFFGPGTRLTVL.